This TCR beta chain appears in the sequencing data of a study of blood T cell repertoires in COVID-19. At the level of the study: Samples came from the United States, Italy and Spain, spanning acute and convalescent COVID-19. In each case, the material was cDNA or gDNA derived from T cells, B-cell-depleted T cells, or PBMCs.

Original analysis: Reference gene primer amplification yielded estimated nucleated cell counts. Libraries were prepared by immunoSEQ multiplex PCR; TCRdb keeps only in-frame clonotypes and omits some of them. V and J calls and clone size are as listed in that table; D and trimming were resolved from the DNA. Counted here are a few hundred thousand clones, around 90% occurring once; the ten biggest clones make up roughly 2%. The ends were cut back, 5 bases at V and 5 bases at J, with 16 bases in the middle. The CDR3 totals 14 residues. Germline loops: CDR1 SGHTA, CDR2 FQGTGA. The sequence was collected from a woman aged 45 to 65 who had recovered from COVID-19. The V and J genes are TRBV7-3 and TRBJ2-7; D gene uncertain. Sequencing used peripheral blood. In DNA, the CDR3 is TGTGCCAGCAGCCCCACGCAATTGGAGCACGAGCAGTACTTC. Translating gives CASSPTQLEHEQYF.